This is a list of T cell receptor beta chains from one sample in a study of early T cells in non-severe SARS-CoV-2 infection. MiXCR was run by TCRdb on the 5' RACE reads, yielding one entry per CDR3 protein. In the table there are 65,000 to 75,000 distinct CDR3 sequences, 13% of which are singletons. The sequenced material came from whole blood. These receptors were taken from an adult who was a healthcare worker with PCR-confirmed SARS-CoV-2 infection or an uninfected control (not recorded which). CDR3s include the opening cysteine and the closing phenylalanine or tryptophan. The D gene is left open where the match is weak. A row's size may be missing; if present it is once, few, many or a size class.

cdr3_length	clone_size	j_call	v_call	d_call	cdr3_aa	cdr3_nt
12	many	TRBJ2-5	TRBV24-1	.	CATSTGRETQYF	TGTGCCACCAGTACAGGGAGAGAGACCCAGTACTTC
15	.	TRBJ2-3	TRBV19	TRBD2	CASTSSGGTQDTQYF	TGTGCCAGTACAAGCAGCGGGGGGACACAAGATACGCAGTATTTT
15	many	TRBJ1-2	TRBV19	TRBD1	CASSIRGQVNYGYTF	TGTGCCAGTAGTATAAGGGGGCAAGTCAACTATGGCTACACCTTC
13	few	TRBJ2-7	TRBV15	.	CATSRVAGYEQYF	TGTGCCACCAGCAGAGTCGCGGGTTACGAGCAGTACTTC
16	many	TRBJ2-7	TRBV6-5	TRBD2	CASSPQERGSSYEQYF	TGTGCCAGCAGCCCCCAGGAGCGGGGGTCCTCCTACGAGCAGTACTTC
13	.	TRBJ1-2	TRBV7-2	.	CASSSRVVYGYTF	TGTGCCAGCAGCTCCAGGGTTGTCTATGGCTACACCTTC
14	many	TRBJ1-1	TRBV11-2	.	CASSLTEHKHEAFF	TGTGCCAGCAGCTTAACAGAGCACAAGCATGAAGCTTTCTTT
15	.	TRBJ2-3	TRBV12-3/TRBV12-4	TRBD2	CASRLLAGGGDTQYF	TGTGCCAGCAGGCTACTAGCGGGAGGGGGCGATACGCAGTATTTT
16	.	TRBJ2-3	TRBV4-2	.	CASSQVLRGSTDTQYF	TGTGCCAGCAGCCAAGTTCTACGGGGGAGCACAGATACGCAGTATTTT
14	many	TRBJ2-1	TRBV20-1	.	CSQQDPSSYNEQFF	TGCAGTCAGCAGGACCCCAGCTCCTACAATGAGCAGTTCTTC
14	.	TRBJ2-3	TRBV7-3	.	CASSLTSYTDTQYF	TGTGCCAGCAGCTTAACCTCCTACACAGATACGCAGTATTTT
14	.	TRBJ2-3	TRBV7-3	.	CASSPRGYTDTQYF	TGTGCCAGCAGTCCCCGCGGCTACACAGATACGCAGTATTTT
14	.	TRBJ2-2	TRBV6-2/TRBV6-3	.	CASNPWRAAGELFF	TGTGCCAGCAACCCATGGAGGGCCGCCGGGGAGCTGTTTTTT
17	many	TRBJ1-1	TRBV4-3	.	CASSPFFKTDYYTEAFF	TGCGCCAGCAGCCCTTTCTTCAAGACAGATTATTACACTGAAGCTTTCTTT
17	few	TRBJ2-5	TRBV9	TRBD2	CASSVGGGASLQETQYF	TGTGCCAGCAGCGTAGGCGGGGGGGCAAGTCTCCAAGAGACCCAGTACTTC
11	.	TRBJ1-1	TRBV7-9	.	CASSSGRGAFF	TGTGCCAGCAGCTCCGGTAGGGGGGCTTTCTTT
15	once	TRBJ2-7	TRBV4-3	.	CASSQDWGSSYEQYF	TGCGCCAGCAGCCAAGACTGGGGCAGCTCCTACGAGCAGTACTTC
17	many	TRBJ2-1	TRBV10-3	.	CAISESWGTGVEGEQFF	TGTGCCATCAGTGAGTCGTGGGGCACGGGTGTGGAGGGTGAGCAGTTCTTC
11	.	TRBJ2-7	TRBV6-6	.	CASSSAWEQYF	TGTGCCAGCAGCTCTGCCTGGGAGCAGTACTTC